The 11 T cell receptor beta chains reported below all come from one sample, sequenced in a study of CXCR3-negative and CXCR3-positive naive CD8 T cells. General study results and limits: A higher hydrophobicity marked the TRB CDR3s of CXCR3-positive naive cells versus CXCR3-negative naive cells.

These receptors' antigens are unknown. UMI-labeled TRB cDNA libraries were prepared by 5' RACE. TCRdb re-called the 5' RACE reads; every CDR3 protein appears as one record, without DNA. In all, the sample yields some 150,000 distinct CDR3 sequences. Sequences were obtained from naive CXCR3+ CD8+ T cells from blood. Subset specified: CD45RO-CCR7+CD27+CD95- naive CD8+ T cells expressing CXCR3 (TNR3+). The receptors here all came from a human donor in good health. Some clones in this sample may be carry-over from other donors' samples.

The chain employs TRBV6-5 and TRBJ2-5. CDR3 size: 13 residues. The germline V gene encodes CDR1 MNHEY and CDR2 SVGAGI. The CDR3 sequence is CASSPRLEETQYF.

This CDR3 reads CSVDTGSGNEQYF. The V call is TRBV29-1, the J call TRBJ2-7; TCRdb lists TRBD1, though no DNA is available to test this call. The germline CDR1 and CDR2 sequences are SQVTM and ANQGSEA. The CDR3 loop spans 13 amino acids.

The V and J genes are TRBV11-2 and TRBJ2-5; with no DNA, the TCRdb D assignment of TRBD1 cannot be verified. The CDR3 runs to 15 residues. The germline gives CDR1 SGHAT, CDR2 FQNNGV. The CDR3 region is CASSFIYRGQETQYF.

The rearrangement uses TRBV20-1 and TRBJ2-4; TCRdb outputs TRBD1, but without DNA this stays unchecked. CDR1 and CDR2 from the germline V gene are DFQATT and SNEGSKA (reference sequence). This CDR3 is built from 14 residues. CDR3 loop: CSATGGAGKNIQYF.

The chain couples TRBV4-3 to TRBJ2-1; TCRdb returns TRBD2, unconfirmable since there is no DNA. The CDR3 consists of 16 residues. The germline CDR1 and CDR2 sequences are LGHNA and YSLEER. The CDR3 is CASSQDDGGLPNEQFF.

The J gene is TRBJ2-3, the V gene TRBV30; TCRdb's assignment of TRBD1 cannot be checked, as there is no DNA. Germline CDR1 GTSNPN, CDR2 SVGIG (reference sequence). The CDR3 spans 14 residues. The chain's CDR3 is CAWSVLGGGSTQYF.

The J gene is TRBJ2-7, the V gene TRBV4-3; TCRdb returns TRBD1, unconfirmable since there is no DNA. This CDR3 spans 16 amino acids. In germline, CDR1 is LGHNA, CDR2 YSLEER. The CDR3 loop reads CASSQIFLDTVYEQYF.

CDR3 sequence reads: CSVRGWGGGNEQFF. The rearrangement uses TRBV20-1 and TRBJ2-1; the D call of TRBD1 rests on TCRdb alone, since no DNA is present to check it. This CDR3 region has 14 residues. Per germline, CDR1 DFQATT and CDR2 SNEGSKA (reference sequence).

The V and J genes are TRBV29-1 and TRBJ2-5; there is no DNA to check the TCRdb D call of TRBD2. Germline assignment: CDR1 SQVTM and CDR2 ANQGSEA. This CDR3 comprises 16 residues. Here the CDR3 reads CSVEDPGPTEEETQYF.

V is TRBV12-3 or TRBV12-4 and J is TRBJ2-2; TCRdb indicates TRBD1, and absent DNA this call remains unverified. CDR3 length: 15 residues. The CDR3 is CASSPDGGNTGELFF.

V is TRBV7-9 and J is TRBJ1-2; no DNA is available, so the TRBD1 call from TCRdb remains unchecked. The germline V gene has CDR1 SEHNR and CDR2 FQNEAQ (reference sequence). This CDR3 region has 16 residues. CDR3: CASSLEEATYYYGYTF. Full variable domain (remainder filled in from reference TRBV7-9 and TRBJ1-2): DTGVSQNPRHKITKRGQNVTFRCDPISEHNRLYWYRQTLGQGPEFLTYFQNEAQLEKSRLLSDRFSAERPKGSFSTLEIQRTEQGDSAMYLCASSLEEATYYYGYTFGSGTRLTVV.